This TCR beta chain was profiled in a study of T cells after posttransplantation cyclophosphamide. This clone was seen once. The target antigen is unknown. This sample includes further DNA sequences coding for the same CDR3. Whole-study findings and limits: TRB overlap between skin or GI tissue T cells and blood was limited. TRB clonality was highly associated with recipient CMV seropositivity and reactivation. Donor-recipient repertoire similarity was low at 1-2 months, rising over year one.

Assay used: immunoSEQ multiplex PCR; TCRdb lists only in-frame clones, some missing. The table shows around 10,000 clones, with about 89% occurring only once. V was trimmed by 8 bases and J by 5 bases, leaving 18 bases between them. Germline V gene lookup returns CDR1 WNHNN and CDR2 SYGVQD (reference sequence). The length of the CDR3 is 14 residues. Cyclophosphamide on days +3 and +4 followed busulfan-fludarabine conditioning and a marrow graft. The sample here was CD4+ T cells sorted from PBMCs, taken after allogeneic stem cell transplant with posttransplant cyclophosphamide. The TCR sequence derives from a male patient in his thirties who received an allogeneic stem cell transplant from a related donor, was CMV-positive, and had acute GVHD only. Some T cells may be graft donor cells. The V call is TRBV10-1, the J call TRBJ2-5; perhaps TRBD2 as D (5 bases). CDR3 loop: CASLEVVEHETQYF. CDR3 coding DNA: TGCGCCAGCTTGGAGGTGGTCGAGCATGAGACCCAGTACTTC.